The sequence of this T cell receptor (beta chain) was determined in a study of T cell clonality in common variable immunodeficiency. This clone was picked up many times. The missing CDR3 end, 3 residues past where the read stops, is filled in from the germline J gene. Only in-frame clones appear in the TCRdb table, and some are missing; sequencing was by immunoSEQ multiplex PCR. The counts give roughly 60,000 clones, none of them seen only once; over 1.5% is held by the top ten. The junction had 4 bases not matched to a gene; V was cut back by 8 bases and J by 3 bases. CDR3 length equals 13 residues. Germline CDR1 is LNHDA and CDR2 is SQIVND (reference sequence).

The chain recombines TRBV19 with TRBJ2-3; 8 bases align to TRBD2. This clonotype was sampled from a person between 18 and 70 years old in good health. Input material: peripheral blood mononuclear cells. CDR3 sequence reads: CASGRLATDTQYF. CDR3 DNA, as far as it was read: TGTGCCAGTGGCCGACTAGCGACAGATACG.